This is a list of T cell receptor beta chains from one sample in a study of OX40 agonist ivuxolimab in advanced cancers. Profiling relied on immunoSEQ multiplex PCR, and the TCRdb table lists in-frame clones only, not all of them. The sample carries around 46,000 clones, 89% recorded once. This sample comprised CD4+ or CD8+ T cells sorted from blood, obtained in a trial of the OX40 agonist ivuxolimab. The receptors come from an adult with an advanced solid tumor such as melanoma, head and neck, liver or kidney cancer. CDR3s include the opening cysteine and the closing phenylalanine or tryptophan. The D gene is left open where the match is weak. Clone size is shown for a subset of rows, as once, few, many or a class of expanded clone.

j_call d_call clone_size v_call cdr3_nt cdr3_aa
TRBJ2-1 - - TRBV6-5 TGTGCCAGCAGCCGGACTGGGGGGGCTGAGCAGTTCTTC CASSRTGGAEQFF
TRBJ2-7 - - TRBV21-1 TGTGCCAGCAGCCTCCCCCGGGGGCAAGACTACGAGCAGTACTTC CASSLPRGQDYEQYF
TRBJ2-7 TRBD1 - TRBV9 TGTGCCAGCAGCGAATCCGGGACAGTTTCCGAGCAGTACTTC CASSESGTVSEQYF
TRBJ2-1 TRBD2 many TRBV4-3 TGCGCCAGCAGCCAAGAGTGGTCTAGCGGAGCCTACAATGAGCAGTTCTTC CASSQEWSSGAYNEQFF
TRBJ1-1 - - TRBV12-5 TGTGCTAGTTCCGCGTGGTTGAACACTGAAGCTTTCTTT CASSAWLNTEAFF
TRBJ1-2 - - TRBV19 TGTGCCAGTAGTCACGGGACGGTGGATAACTATGGCTACACCTTC CASSHGTVDNYGYTF
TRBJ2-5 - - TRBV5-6 TGTGCCAGCAGCTTGACGACCTCCCCGGCCCAGTACTTC CASSLTTSPAQYF
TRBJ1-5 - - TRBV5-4 TGTGCCAGCAGCTTAGCAGATCAGCCCCAGCATTTT CASSLADQPQHF
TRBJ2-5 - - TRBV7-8 TGTGCCAGCAGCCCCGGTGGGACCCCAGGGGAGACCCAGTACTTC CASSPGGTPGETQYF
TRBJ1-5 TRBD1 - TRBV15 TGTGCCACCAGCAGTCCTCCGGGACAGGAGCATCAGCCCCAGCATTTT CATSSPPGQEHQPQHF
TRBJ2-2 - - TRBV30 TGTGCCTGGAGGTACGGGACGGGGACCGGGGAGCTGTTTTTT CAWRYGTGTGELFF
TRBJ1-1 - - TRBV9 TGTGCCAGCAGCGTTGGGGGGTTCACTGAAGCTTTCTTT CASSVGGFTEAFF
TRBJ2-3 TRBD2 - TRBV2 TGTGCCAGCATTGGACTAGCGGGAGGGCCTAGCACAGATACGCAGTATTTT CASIGLAGGPSTDTQYF
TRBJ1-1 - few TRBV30 TGTGCCTGGAGTGTACTAGGGTCGAGCACTGAAGCTTTCTTT CAWSVLGSSTEAFF
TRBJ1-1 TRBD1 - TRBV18 TGTGCCAGCTCACCCGGACAGGCTATAGGCACTGAAGCTTTCTTT CASSPGQAIGTEAFF
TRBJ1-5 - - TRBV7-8 TGTGCCAGCAGCTTAGTGGGGGACACCTTTAGCAATCAGCCCCAGCATTTT CASSLVGDTFSNQPQHF
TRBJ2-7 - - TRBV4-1 TGCGCCAGCAGCGCCGGGGACGACCCCTCCTACGAGCAGTACTTC CASSAGDDPSYEQYF
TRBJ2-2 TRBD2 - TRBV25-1 TGTGCCAGCAGTGATGGACTAGCGGCCCCCGGGACCGGGGAGCTGTTTTTT CASSDGLAAPGTGELFF
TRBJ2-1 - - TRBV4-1 TGCGCCAGCAGCCAAGCCCTCGACAATGAGCAGTTCTTC CASSQALDNEQFF
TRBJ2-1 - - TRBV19 TGTGCCAGTAGTAAAGTCCCGGGCAATGAGCAGTTCTTC CASSKVPGNEQFF
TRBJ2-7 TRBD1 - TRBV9 TGTGCCAGCAGCGTAGAGGGACAGGTAGGCTACGAGCAGTACTTC CASSVEGQVGYEQYF
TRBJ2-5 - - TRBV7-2 TGTGCCAGCAGCCGGGGGGCAGGGGTTGCCCAAGAGACCCAGTACTTC CASSRGAGVAQETQYF
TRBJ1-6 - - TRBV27 TGTGCCAGCAGCCCCCGGGGGGTTTCACCCCTCCACTTT CASSPRGVSPLHF
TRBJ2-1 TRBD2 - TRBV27 TGTGCCACCGCACTCCTAGCGGGAGATTATGAGCAGTTCTTC CATALLAGDYEQFF
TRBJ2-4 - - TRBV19 TGTGCCAGTAGTATGACCAGCCCCAAAAACATTCAGTACTTC CASSMTSPKNIQYF
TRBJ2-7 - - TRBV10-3 TGTGCCATCAGCAGGGACACATCCATTGGAGAGCAGTACTTC CAISRDTSIGEQYF
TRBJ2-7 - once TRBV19 TGTGCCAGTAGATGGTCATTAGACGGAGACTACGAGCAGTACTTC CASRWSLDGDYEQYF
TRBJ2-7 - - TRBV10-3 TGTGCCATCAGTGAGTCAGGCACCCTCGAGCAGTACTTC CAISESGTLEQYF
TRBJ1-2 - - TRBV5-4 TGTGCCAGCAGGCTGATGGGAGACGGAGACTATGGCTACACCTTC CASRLMGDGDYGYTF
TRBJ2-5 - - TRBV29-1 TGCAGCGTGGGATTACAAGAGACCCAGTACTTC CSVGLQETQYF
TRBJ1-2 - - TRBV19 TGTGCCAGTAGTCCGACTGCCTACTATGGCTACACCTTC CASSPTAYYGYTF
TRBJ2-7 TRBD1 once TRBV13 TGTGCCAGCAGCCACAGGGGGCTGTCGAGGACCTACGAGCAGTACTTC CASSHRGLSRTYEQYF
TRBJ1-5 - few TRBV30 TGTGCCTGGAGTGAAGGGAATCAGCCCCAGCATTTT CAWSEGNQPQHF
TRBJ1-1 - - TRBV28 TGTGCCAGCAGTTTACAGAGGAACACTGAAGCTTTCTTT CASSLQRNTEAFF
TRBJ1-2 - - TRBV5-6 TGTGCCAGCAGCTTGCAGGGGTATGGCTACACCTTC CASSLQGYGYTF
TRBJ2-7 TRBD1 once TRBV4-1 TGCGCCAGCGGGACAGGGGCCTCCTACGAGCAGTACTTC CASGTGASYEQYF
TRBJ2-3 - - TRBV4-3 TGCGCCAGCAGCCAAGATTCCTTCGGGGCCGCCCTAGCAGATACGCAGTATTTT CASSQDSFGAALADTQYF
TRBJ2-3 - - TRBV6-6 TGTGCCAGCAGTTACTCGGATCCTAACACGCAGTATTTT CASSYSDPNTQYF
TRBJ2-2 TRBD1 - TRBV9 TGTGCCAGCAGCGAGCGCCGGACAGGGACTAACACCGGGGAGCTGTTTTTT CASSERRTGTNTGELFF
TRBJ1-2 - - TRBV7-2 TGTGCCAGCAGCACTTACCGCTATGGCTACACCTTC CASSTYRYGYTF
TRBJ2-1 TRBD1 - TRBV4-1 TGCGCCAGCAGCCAAGACAGGGGGCCAAATGAGCAGTTCTTC CASSQDRGPNEQFF
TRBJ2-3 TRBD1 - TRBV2 TGTGCCAGCAGTGTAGACCCACGAGACAGGGGGTTAGATACGCAGTATTTT CASSVDPRDRGLDTQYF
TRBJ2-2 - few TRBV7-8 TGTGCCAGCAGCTTAGCACACAGTAGCACCGGGGAGCTGTTTTTT CASSLAHSSTGELFF
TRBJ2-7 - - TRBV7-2 TGTGCCAGCAGCTTATGGGTGGGACTCGATGCCTACGAGCAGTACTTC CASSLWVGLDAYEQYF
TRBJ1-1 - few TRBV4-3 TGCGCCAGCAGCCGTAACCCAACCAGCCGGGGTGACACTGAAGCTTTCTTT CASSRNPTSRGDTEAFF
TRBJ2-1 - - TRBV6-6 TGTGCCAGCAGTTACTCTTTGAATGAGCAGTTCTTC CASSYSLNEQFF
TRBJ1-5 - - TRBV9 TGTGCCAGCAGCCCCGACGAGGCCTTTAGCAATCAGCCCCAGCATTTT CASSPDEAFSNQPQHF
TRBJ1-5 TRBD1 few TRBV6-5 TGTGCCAGCAGAGGGACAGCCGATCAGCCCCAGCATTTT CASRGTADQPQHF
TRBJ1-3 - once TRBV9 TGTGCCAGCAGGGGAACAGGCTCTGGAAACACCATATATTTT CASRGTGSGNTIYF
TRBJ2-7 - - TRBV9 TGTGCCAGCAGCGTAGCAGTCTCCTACGAGCAGTACTTC CASSVAVSYEQYF
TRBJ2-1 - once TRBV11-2 TGTGCCAGCAGCTTAGGGGGGAACAGGGTTGAGCAGTTCTTC CASSLGGNRVEQFF
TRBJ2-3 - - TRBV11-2 TGTGCCAGCAGCCAGATCCTCGGGACAAGCACAGATACGCAGTATTTT CASSQILGTSTDTQYF
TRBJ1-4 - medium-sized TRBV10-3 TGTGCCATCAGTGAGTCGAGAGGGGCAACTAATGAAAAACTGTTTTTT CAISESRGATNEKLFF
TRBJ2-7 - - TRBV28 TGTGCCAGCAGTTCAATGGGGACAATAGCCTCCGAGCAGTACTTC CASSSMGTIASEQYF
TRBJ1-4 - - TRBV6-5 TGTGCCAGCCTCGGGGGGCTCCAGACTAATGAAAAACTGTTTTTT CASLGGLQTNEKLFF
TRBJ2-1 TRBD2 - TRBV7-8 TGTGCCAGCAGCGTGACTAGCGGGGGATCCTTCGATGAGCAGTTCTTC CASSVTSGGSFDEQFF
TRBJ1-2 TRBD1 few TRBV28 TGTGCCAGCGGCCGGGACAGGGGGCTCGGCTACACCTTC CASGRDRGLGYTF